What follows describes a single T cell receptor (beta chain). Its antigen is not known. This specimen comes from a study of cytomegalovirus exposure and HLA in healthy donors. Study-wide results and caveats: More clonal expansion characterized HLA-associated TCR beta chains than equally common others in a later analysis. Specificity of three CMV-associated chains for CMV antigens was verified in vitro. Association of a missense DCLRE1C variant with TCR beta V- and J-gene trimming was reported in a later analysis. Reports credit the classifier with highly specific, highly sensitive diagnosis of cytomegalovirus status.

The CDR3 extends over 14 amino acids. Trimming cost V 5 bases and J 5 bases, with 15 bases left between them. The germline CDR1 and CDR2 sequences are LGHNA and YSLEER. The PCR contained 60 Vbeta and 13 Jbeta primers. The protocol was immunoSEQ multiplex PCR, while the TCRdb copy is restricted to in-frame clones and leaves out a portion. The table has approximately 200,000 clones, about 81% seen once; the top ten hold 4.5% to 5.5%. The origin of this receptor is a man in his thirties or forties in good health and CMV-seropositive. V gene TRBV4-3 combines with J gene TRBJ2-5; D remains ambiguous. What was sequenced was PBMCs. The CDR3 loop reads CASSENPSGETQYF. The CDR3 DNA reads as TGCGCCAGCAGCGAAAACCCGTCCGGGGAGACCCAGTACTTC.